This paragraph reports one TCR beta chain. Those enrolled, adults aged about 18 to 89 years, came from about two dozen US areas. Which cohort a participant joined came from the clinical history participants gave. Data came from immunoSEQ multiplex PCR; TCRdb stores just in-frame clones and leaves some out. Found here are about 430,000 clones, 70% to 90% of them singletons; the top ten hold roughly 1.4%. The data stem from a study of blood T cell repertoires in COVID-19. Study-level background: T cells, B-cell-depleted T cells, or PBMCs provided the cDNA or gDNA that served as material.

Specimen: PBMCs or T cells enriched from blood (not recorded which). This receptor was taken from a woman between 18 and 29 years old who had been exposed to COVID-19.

This chain's CDR3 is CASQRTGSSYEQYF. In nucleotides, the CDR3 is TGCGCCAGCCAGCGGACAGGTAGCTCCTACGAGCAGTACTTC. The rearrangement uses TRBV10-1 and TRBJ2-7, with 7 positions matching TRBD1. Germline CDR1 WNHNN, CDR2 SYGVQD (reference sequence). V was clipped by 8 bases and J by 0 bases; unmatched bases: 7. The length of the CDR3 is 14 residues.